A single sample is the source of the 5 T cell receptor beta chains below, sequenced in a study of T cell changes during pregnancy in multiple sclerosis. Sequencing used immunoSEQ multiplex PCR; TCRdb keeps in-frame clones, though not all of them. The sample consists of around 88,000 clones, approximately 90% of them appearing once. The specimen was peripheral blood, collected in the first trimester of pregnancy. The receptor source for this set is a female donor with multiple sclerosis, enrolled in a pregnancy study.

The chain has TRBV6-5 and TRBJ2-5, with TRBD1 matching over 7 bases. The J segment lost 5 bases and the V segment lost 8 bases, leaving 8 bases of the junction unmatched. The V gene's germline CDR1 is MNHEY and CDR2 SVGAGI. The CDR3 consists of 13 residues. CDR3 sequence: CASSTGWVETQYF. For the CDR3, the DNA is TGTGCCAGCTCGACAGGGTGGGTGGAGACCCAGTACTTC.

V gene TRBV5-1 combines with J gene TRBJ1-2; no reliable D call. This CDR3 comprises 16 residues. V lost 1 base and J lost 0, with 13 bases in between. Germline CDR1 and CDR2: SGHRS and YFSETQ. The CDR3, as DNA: TGCGCCAGCAGCTTGAACTCCGTGTCACCTAACTATGGCTACACCTTC. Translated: CASSLNSVSPNYGYTF.

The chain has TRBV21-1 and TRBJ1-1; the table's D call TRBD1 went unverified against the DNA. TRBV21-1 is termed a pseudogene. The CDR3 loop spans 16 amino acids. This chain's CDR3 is CASSPRGDRGLGGAFF. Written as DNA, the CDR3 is TGTGCCAGCAGCCCAAGGGGGGACAGAGGCCTCGGGGGTGCTTTCTTT.

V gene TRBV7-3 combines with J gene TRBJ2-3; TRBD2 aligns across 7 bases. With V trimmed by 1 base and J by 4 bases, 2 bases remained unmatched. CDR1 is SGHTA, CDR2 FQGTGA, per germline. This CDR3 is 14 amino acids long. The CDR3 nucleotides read TGTGCCAGCAGCTTAAGTAGCGGGTCAGATACGCAGTATTTT. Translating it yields CASSLSSGSDTQYF.

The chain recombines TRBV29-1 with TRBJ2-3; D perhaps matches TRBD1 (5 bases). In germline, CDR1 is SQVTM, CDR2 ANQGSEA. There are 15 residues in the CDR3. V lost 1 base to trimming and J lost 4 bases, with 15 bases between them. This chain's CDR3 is CSVEGRSGPADTQYF. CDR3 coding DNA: TGCAGCGTTGAAGGGCGGTCAGGGCCTGCAGATACGCAGTATTTT.